One sample yielded the 2 T cell receptor beta chains listed below, sequenced in a study of response to subunit inactivated influenza vaccine. TCRdb re-called the RT-PCR reads with MiXCR, one entry per CDR3 protein. The profile covers 430,000 or so distinct CDR3 sequences, with 9.5% to 13% appearing a single time and approximately 12% taken by the ten largest. The sample in question was PBMCs from blood, obtained about 40 days after vaccination. These receptors were taken from a man in his forties or fifties who received an inactivated influenza vaccine.

V is TRBV4-2 and J is TRBJ1-2; a possible D gene is TRBD1 (6 bases). Germline-derived CDR1 and CDR2 are LGHNA and YNFKEQ. This CDR3 is 15 amino acids long. The V gene lost 4 bases and the J gene lost 8 bases, with 20 bases spanning the gap. The CDR3 coding sequence is TGTGCCAGCAGCCGACCGACACAGGGAGAGGGGGGCTACACCTTC. Translated, it gives CASSRPTQGEGGYTF.

Many counts were recorded for this clonotype. The V gene is TRBV11-2, the J gene TRBJ2-7; 7 bases agree with TRBD1. V shed 7 bases, J shed 3 bases, and the junction held 9 bases outside the gene matches. The CDR3 spans 14 residues. In germline, CDR1 is SGHAT, CDR2 FQNNGV. The CDR3 DNA reads TGTGCCAGCAAACCCTTAGGGGGCAACTACGAGCAGTACTTC. It specifies CASKPLGGNYEQYF. The full variable domain, completed using reference TRBV11-2 and TRBJ2-7, is EAGVAQSPRYKIIEKRQSVAFWCNPISGHATLYWYQQILGQGPKLLIQFQNNGVVDDSQLPKDRFSAERLKGVDSTLKIQPAKLEDSAVYLCASKPLGGNYEQYFGPGTRLTVT.